This T cell receptor beta chain came from a study of sequential checkpoint blockade in melanoma. Study information: Arm A got nivolumab then ipilimumab; arm B the reverse, 1:1.

The sample's treatment: randomized to nivolumab then ipilimumab (arm A) or the reverse (arm B). Patients had received no earlier DNA-damaging chemotherapy. Sorted cells were live CD3+CD8+, lacking CD19 and CD56, from PBMCs. The V end was cut by 5 bases, the J end by 9 bases, with 11 bases between. The CDR3 length is 12 residues. Germline loops: CDR1 SEHNR, CDR2 FQNEAQ (reference sequence). Using immunoSEQ multiplex PCR, the repertoire was profiled, and TCRdb retains in-frame clones only, with some absent. The data hold around 20,000 clones, with 45% to 65% observed a single time. This receptor was obtained from a human donor with melanoma. The chain uses TRBV7-9 and TRBJ2-1; the D gene is possibly TRBD1 (6 bases). Sequenced here: CD8+ T cells sorted from blood (inferred from file names), sampled from a patient given nivolumab and ipilimumab in sequence. CDR3 residues: CASSQDSPEQFF. CDR3 nucleotides: TGTGCCAGCAGCCAGGACAGCCCTGAGCAGTTCTTC. Together with reference TRBV7-9 and TRBJ2-1, the CDR3 gives the full variable domain: DTGVSQNPRHKITKRGQNVTFRCDPISEHNRLYWYRQTLGQGPEFLTYFQNEAQLEKSRLLSDRFSAERPKGSFSTLEIQRTEQGDSAMYLCASSQDSPEQFFGPGTRLTVL.